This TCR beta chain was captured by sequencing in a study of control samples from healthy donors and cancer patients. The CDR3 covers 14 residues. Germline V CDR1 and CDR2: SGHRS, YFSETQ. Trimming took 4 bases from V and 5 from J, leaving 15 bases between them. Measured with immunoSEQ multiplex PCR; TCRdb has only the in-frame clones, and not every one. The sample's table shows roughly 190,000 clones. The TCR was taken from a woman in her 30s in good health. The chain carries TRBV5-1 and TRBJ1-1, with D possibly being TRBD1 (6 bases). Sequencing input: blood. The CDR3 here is CASSNRGGGTEAFF. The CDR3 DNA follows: TGCGCCAGCAGCAATAGGGGGGGAGGTACTGAAGCTTTCTTT.